The sequence of this TCR beta chain was determined in a study of blood T cells in healthy people across ages. V was trimmed by 6 bases and J by 6 bases, leaving 17 bases between them. The CDR3 consists of 14 residues. CDR1 and CDR2 (germline): SGHAT, FQNNGV. It was with a sample-barcoded 5' primer and a J-beta primer mix that a second PCR of about 6 to 12 cycles was run. TCRdb itself ran the 5' RACE reads through MiXCR, one entry per CDR3 protein. Here the sample spans some 1,800,000 distinct CDR3 sequences, about two fifths being singletons. Source material: blood. This receptor was taken from a human donor in good health. This chain links TRBV11-2 with TRBJ1-2; D possibly corresponds to TRBD1 (6 bases). The CDR3 coding sequence is TGTGCCAGCAGGAAAACGGGACAAAGGGATGGCTACACCTTC. This encodes CASRKTGQRDGYTF.